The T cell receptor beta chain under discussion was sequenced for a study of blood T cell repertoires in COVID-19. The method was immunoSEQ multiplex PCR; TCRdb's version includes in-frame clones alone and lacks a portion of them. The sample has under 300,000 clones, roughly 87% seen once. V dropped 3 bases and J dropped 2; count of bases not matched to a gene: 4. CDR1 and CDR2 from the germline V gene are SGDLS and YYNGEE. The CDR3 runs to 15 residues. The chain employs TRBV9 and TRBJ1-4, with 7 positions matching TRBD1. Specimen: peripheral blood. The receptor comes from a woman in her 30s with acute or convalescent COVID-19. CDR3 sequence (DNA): TGTGCCAGCAGCGCGACAGGGTCCACTAATGAAAAACTGTTTTTT. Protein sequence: CASSATGSTNEKLFF.